This T cell receptor beta chain is from a study of cytomegalovirus exposure and HLA in healthy donors. The CDR3 runs 16 residues. CDR1 SGHRS and CDR2 YFSETQ come from the germline V gene. V was clipped by 3 bases and J by 7 bases; unmatched bases: 11. Remarks on this clone: Antigen specificity is unknown.

General study findings and limits: A few chains linked to CMV were shown in vitro to be specific for CMV antigens.

Method: immunoSEQ multiplex PCR; TCRdb's copy keeps in-frame clones and lacks some. This table holds under 250,000 clones, over 65% found once. Material: PBMCs. The chain is built from TRBV5-1 and TRBJ2-1; TRBD2 matches at 9 bases. The receptor's source is a woman younger than 30 in good health and CMV-seronegative. CDR3: CASSSIAAGGGNEQFF. CDR3 nucleotides: TGCGCCAGCAGCTCTATAGCAGCGGGAGGAGGGAATGAGCAGTTCTTC.